The present entry profiles one T cell receptor (beta chain) with its context. Its antigen is currently unknown. V was cut by 5 bases and J by 3 bases, with 15 bases left in between. This CDR3 spans 14 amino acids. Germline V gene sequence: CDR1 GTSNPN, CDR2 SVGIG (reference sequence). This specimen comes from a study of T cell repertoires in cytomegalovirus infection. On the study more broadly: Well-studied HLA-B-restricted epitopes and recently identified HLA-C-restricted epitopes of CMV were both used in the study.

TCRdb called the reads again in MiXCR, with one record for every CDR3 protein. In the table there are approximately 350,000 distinct CDR3 sequences, about 35% of which are singletons. This TCR derives from a human donor in good health (CMV status not recorded). Some clones in this sample may be carry-over from other donors' samples. This chain connects TRBV30 to TRBJ2-3, with D perhaps TRBD2 (6 bases). The source material was cultured PBMCs, sampled from culture after CMV antigen stimulation. CDR3 amino acids: CAWVHGGMTDTQYF. In nucleotides, the CDR3 is TGTGCCTGGGTTCACGGCGGGATGACAGATACGCAGTATTTT.